Below, 31 T cell receptor beta chains from the same sample are listed, as sequenced in a study of blood T cells in healthy people across ages. With a J-beta primer mix and a sample-barcoded 5' primer, a second PCR ran 7 to 11 cycles. TCRdb re-derived calls from the 5' RACE reads in MiXCR, one entry per CDR3 protein. The repertoire includes 750,000 to 950,000 distinct CDR3 sequences, around 25% of them detected once, and over 2.5% sits in the top ten. This same sample was also part of a study on T cells of mothers and their children.

Sample: blood. Every receptor here comes from a boy aged 5-17 years in good health.

The rearrangement uses TRBV4-1 and TRBJ2-4; D is unclear. V shed 0 bases and J shed 0 bases, with 9 bases lying between them. Germline V gives CDR1 MGHRA, CDR2 YSYEKL. This CDR3 comprises 16 residues. The CDR3: CASSQDTFLAKNIQYF. CDR3 sequence (DNA): TGCGCCAGCAGCCAAGATACCTTTCTAGCCAAAAACATTCAGTACTTC.

The chain carries TRBV13 and TRBJ1-2, with D hard to call. Trimming took off 3 bases at V and 3 bases at J, with 8 bases between the two ends. The CDR3 contains 13 residues. Germline assignment: CDR1 PRHDT and CDR2 FYEKMQ (reference sequence). CDR3 amino acids: CASSFPSDYGYTF. Here the CDR3 DNA reads TGTGCCAGCAGCTTTCCCTCGGACTATGGCTACACCTTC.

Only a few counts were recorded for this clonotype. The genes are TRBV6-6 and TRBJ2-5, with 9 bases lining up with TRBD1. V shed 4 bases, J shed 3 bases, and the junction held 6 bases outside the gene matches. Germline V gene data show CDR1 as MNHNY and CDR2 as SVGAGI (reference sequence). The CDR3 spans 15 residues. CDR3 protein: CASSSRDRVKETQYF. The DNA for the CDR3 is TGTGCCAGCAGTTCCCGGGACAGGGTGAAAGAGACCCAGTACTTC.

This clonotype was seen a few times. The chain has TRBV5-1 and TRBJ1-1; the D gene is possibly TRBD1 (6 bases). Germline V gene sequence: CDR1 SGHRS, CDR2 YFSETQ. The V gene lost 4 bases and the J gene lost 11 bases, with 18 bases spanning the gap. The CDR3 totals 13 residues. The CDR3 bases are TGCGCCAGCAGCCAGGGGACGGCGGTCATGGCTTTCTTT. Residues: CASSQGTAVMAFF.

This clonotype was observed a single time. This sequence joins TRBV20-1 and TRBJ2-1; D might be TRBD1 (6 bases). The J call is in doubt because the DNA end fits TRBJ2-5 better. CDR1 is DFQATT and CDR2 is SNEGSKA in the germline V gene (reference sequence). CDR3 size: 12 residues. CDR3 residues: CSAVLRGETQYF. The CDR3 DNA reads as TGCAGTGCTGTCTTGAGGGGGGAGACCCAGTACTTC.

This sequence joins TRBV5-1 and TRBJ2-1; the D call may be TRBD1 or TRBD2 (6 bases each). The CDR3 totals 14 residues. The germline V and J ends were trimmed by 5 bases and 2 bases, with 11 bases remaining between them. Germline CDR1 reads SGHRS; CDR2 reads YFSETQ. The CDR3 nucleotides are TGCGCCAGCAGGACGGGGGCCGCCTACAATGAGCAGTTCTTC. The encoded protein is CASRTGAAYNEQFF.

The rearrangement joins TRBV7-9 to TRBJ2-3; TRBD2 matches at 11 bases. The ends lost 4 bases at V and 5 bases at J; junction bases unmatched: 2. The germline gives CDR1 SEHNR, CDR2 FQNEAQ (reference sequence). There are 14 residues in the CDR3. The CDR3 here is CASSSGLAGDTQYF. The CDR3 coding sequence is TGTGCCAGCAGCTCCGGACTAGCGGGAGATACGCAGTATTTT.

The gene calls are TRBV20-1 and TRBJ2-5, with D uncertain. The CDR3 loop spans 12 amino acids. CDR1 is DFQATT, CDR2 SNEGSKA, per germline (reference sequence). Trimming left V 3 bases short and J 0 bases short, with 5 bases between. CDR3 region: CSASAYQETQYF. The DNA for the CDR3 is TGCAGTGCTAGCGCCTACCAAGAGACCCAGTACTTC.

The table lists this clonotype with a few counts. The rearrangement links TRBV7-9 to TRBJ1-4; no definite D call. V lost 5 bases and J lost 5, with 12 bases in between. CDR1 is SEHNR, CDR2 FQNEAQ, per germline (reference sequence). This CDR3 contains 14 residues. The DNA for the CDR3 is TGTGCCAGCAGCCAGACGGGGAAGAATGAAAAACTGTTTTTT. Translated: CASSQTGKNEKLFF.

The V gene is TRBV29-1, the J gene TRBJ1-5; possible D gene TRBD1, 5 bases. Germline loops: CDR1 SQVTM, CDR2 ANQGSEA. CDR3 size: 13 residues. V was clipped by 1 base and J by 3 bases, with 7 bases between them. The CDR3 here is CSVEGQPNQPQHF. CDR3 bases: TGCAGCGTTGAAGGACAGCCCAATCAGCCCCAGCATTTT.

The chain couples TRBV21-1 to TRBJ2-7; the D segment call TRBD1 is taken from the table without a DNA check. TRBV21-1 is shown as a pseudogene. This CDR3 is built from 15 residues. CDR3 residues: CASSNRRGPSYEQYF. In DNA, the CDR3 is TGTGCCAGCAGCAATCGGCGGGGGCCTTCCTACGAGCAGTACTTC.

This sequence joins TRBV28 and TRBJ1-3, with TRBD1 matching over 7 bases. CDR1 and CDR2 from the germline V gene are MDHEN and SYDVKM. V gave up 2 bases and J gave up 6 bases; unmatched junction bases: 4. The CDR3 loop spans 14 amino acids. The CDR3 here is CASSLRGQLNTIYF. In DNA form, the CDR3 reads TGTGCCAGCAGTTTAAGGGGACAGCTAAACACCATATATTTT. Full variable domain (missing parts from reference TRBV28 and TRBJ1-3): DVKVTQSSRYLVKRTGEKVFLECVQDMDHENMFWYRQDPGLGLRLIYFSYDVKMKEKGDIPEGYSVSREKKERFSLILESASTNQTSMYLCASSLRGQLNTIYFGEGSWLTVV.

This clonotype was counted a few times. The chain uses TRBV6-6 and TRBJ2-7; D perhaps matches TRBD1 (6 bases). Germline-derived CDR1 and CDR2 are MNHNY and SVGAGI (reference sequence). The CDR3 extends over 15 amino acids. V shed 5 bases and J shed 2 bases, with 16 bases lying between them. CDR3 in amino acids: CASSPTDRPTYEQYF. For the CDR3, the DNA is TGTGCCAGCAGTCCAACCGACAGGCCGACCTACGAGCAGTACTTC.

The V gene is TRBV5-1, the J gene TRBJ2-5, with a weak D call TRBD2 (5 bases). With the DNA end fitting TRBJ2-7 better, the J assignment may be wrong. The germline V gene encodes CDR1 SGHRS and CDR2 YFSETQ. The CDR3 runs 14 residues. The CDR3, as DNA: TGCGCCAGCAGCCCGCATCAAGCGGCCTACGAGCAGTACTTC. It codes for CASSPHQAAYEQYF.

The chain uses TRBV12-5 and TRBJ2-7; D may match TRBD1 or TRBD2 (5 bases each). Germline lookup yields CDR1 LGHNT and CDR2 FRNRAP. V was cut by 5 bases and J by 5 bases, with 16 bases left in between. CDR3 size: 14 residues. Here the CDR3 reads CASGPERGSDEQYF. The CDR3 region has the DNA TGTGCTAGTGGTCCCGAGAGGGGCAGCGACGAGCAGTACTTC.

This chain connects TRBV20-1 to TRBJ2-3, with 9 bases aligning to TRBD2. The CDR3 loop spans 15 amino acids. Trimming removed 5 bases from V and 1 base from J; junction bases left unmatched: 7. Germline lookup yields CDR1 DFQATT and CDR2 SNEGSKA (reference sequence). CDR3 sequence reads: CSALSSGGGTDTQYF. The CDR3, as DNA: TGCAGTGCTCTTAGTAGCGGGGGTGGCACAGATACGCAGTATTTT.

The J gene is TRBJ1-5, the V gene TRBV10-3; possibly TRBD1 for D (6 bases). The CDR3 contains 15 residues. The germline CDR1 and CDR2 sequences are ENHRY and SYGVKD. Trimming stripped 6 bases from V and 2 bases from J, with 14 bases between. The CDR3 bases are TGTGCCATCAGCGTTACAGGGACCGGCAATCAGCCCCAGCATTTT. This sequence encodes CAISVTGTGNQPQHF.

The CDR3 spells CAWSSTPRAFF. CDR3 in DNA: TGTGCCTGGAGCTCGACTCCGCGGGCTTTCTTT. The chain couples TRBV30 to TRBJ1-1; no clear D. Trimming took 3 bases from V and 11 from J, leaving 13 bases between them. From germline, CDR1 is GTSNPN and CDR2 SVGIG (reference sequence). CDR3 length equals 11 residues.

The V gene is TRBV19, the J gene TRBJ2-4; D gene uncertain. Looked up from germline, CDR1 is LNHDA and CDR2 is SQIVND (reference sequence). This CDR3 spans 16 amino acids. V lost 1 base and J 5 bases, leaving 15 bases between the germline ends. The CDR3 region has the DNA TGTGCCAGTAGTATAGGGGCAGGTTTGCTTGAAAACATTCAGTACTTC. Its protein product is CASSIGAGLLENIQYF. The variable domain in full, completed from reference TRBV19 and TRBJ2-4, reads DGGITQSPKYLFRKEGQNVTLSCEQNLNHDAMYWYRQDPGQGLRLIYYSQIVNDFQKGDIAEGYSVSREKKESFPLTVTSAQKNPTAFYLCASSIGAGLLENIQYFGAGTRLSVL.

This clonotype was picked up many times. At one of its ends the junction is not consistent with the germline gene, which may arise from a read error. V and J are TRBV28 and TRBJ1-1; D not certain. Germline V gives CDR1 MDHEN, CDR2 SYDVKM. CDR3 length equals 12 residues. The CDR3 nucleotides read TGCGCCAGCAGCTTGATGGGCACTGAAGCTTTCTTT. This encodes CASSLMGTEAFF.

The chain links TRBV12-3 or TRBV12-4 to TRBJ1-6, with D perhaps matching TRBD1 (5 bases). The length of the CDR3 is 14 residues. The V gene lost 2 bases and the J gene lost 9 bases, with 11 bases spanning the gap. The CDR3 region is CASSLLAGRSPLHF. The CDR3 region has the DNA TGTGCCAGCAGTTTACTGGCAGGGCGTTCACCCCTCCACTTT.

Only a few counts were recorded for this clonotype. The rearrangement links TRBV13 to TRBJ1-4; 7 bases match TRBD1. This CDR3 is 18 amino acids long. V lost 7 bases, J lost 4 bases, and 18 bases stayed unmatched. The germline V gene encodes CDR1 PRHDT and CDR2 FYEKMQ (reference sequence). The CDR3 reads CASTPLGQPFGGNEKLFF. CDR3 in DNA: TGTGCCAGCACCCCGTTGGGACAGCCCTTTGGGGGTAATGAAAAACTGTTTTTT.

In this sample, this clonotype turned up many times. The CDR3 nucleotides are TGTGCCAGCAGTTCCCAGGGGGCCTTATACGAGCAGTACTTC. Residues: CASSSQGALYEQYF. This chain joins TRBV12-3 or TRBV12-4 and TRBJ2-7, with 8 bases aligning to TRBD1. V shed 4 bases and J 4 bases; nucleotides not matched to a gene: 6. The CDR3 is 14 residues long.

This clonotype was observed a handful of times. This chain connects TRBV12-3 or TRBV12-4 to TRBJ2-3, with D unclear. CDR3 length: 13 residues. The V gene lost 9 bases and the J gene lost 2 bases, with 12 bases spanning the gap. The CDR3 nucleotides are TGTGCCAGTTGCACTGAACCCACAGATACGCAGTATTTT. Translation: CASCTEPTDTQYF.

This chain connects TRBV2 to TRBJ2-3, with unresolved D. This CDR3 has 12 residues. The ends were cut back, 2 bases at V and 4 bases at J, with 4 bases in the middle. CDR1 is SNHLY, CDR2 FYNNEI, per germline. CDR3 DNA sequence: TGTGCCAGCAGTGAACCACCAGATACGCAGTATTTT. Amino acids: CASSEPPDTQYF.

This clonotype occurred a few times. The CDR3 reads CASSKGRSNEKLFF. The CDR3 DNA reads as TGTGCCAGCAGCAAAGGGCGATCGAATGAAAAACTGTTTTTT. The J gene is TRBJ1-4, the V gene TRBV21-1. TRBV21-1 is deemed a pseudogene. The length of the CDR3 is 14 residues.

Only a few counts were recorded for this clonotype. The rearrangement joins TRBV6-1 to TRBJ2-2, with D perhaps TRBD2 (6 bases). This CDR3 has 15 amino acids. Trimming left V 3 bases short and J 6 bases short, with 14 bases between. Germline V gene lookup returns CDR1 MNHNS and CDR2 SASEGT. In DNA, the CDR3 is TGTGCCAGCAGTGAGAACCCGGGGGTCCCCGGGGAGCTGTTTTTT. Protein product: CASSENPGVPGELFF.

This chain joins TRBV21-1 and TRBJ2-2; the table's D call, TRBD1, was not checked against the DNA. TRBV21-1 is a known pseudogene. The length of the CDR3 is 16 residues. This chain's CDR3 is CASSSRDSQNTGELFF. CDR3 nucleotides: TGTGCCAGCAGCAGTCGGGACAGTCAGAACACCGGGGAGCTGTTTTTT.

This clonotype showed up many times. V gene TRBV20-1 combines with J gene TRBJ1-2, with D possibly matching TRBD1 (6 bases). Germline V CDR1 and CDR2: DFQATT, SNEGSKA (reference sequence). The V and J ends lost 7 bases and 6 bases respectively, with 15 bases between them. CDR3 length: 12 amino acids. The CDR3: CSVPTGTDGYTF. Written as DNA, the CDR3 is TGCAGTGTCCCGACAGGAACAGATGGCTACACCTTC.

The chain carries TRBV12-3 or TRBV12-4 and TRBJ1-2; D might be TRBD1 (5 bases). The V end lost 6 bases, the J end lost 0 bases, and 17 bases lay between the germline ends. The CDR3 is 16 amino acids. CDR3 amino acids: CASRSILTAANYGYTF. DNA of the CDR3: TGTGCCAGCAGATCGATATTGACAGCAGCTAACTATGGCTACACCTTC.

Note on this clonotype: Since the CDR3 does not end with the conserved phenylalanine or tryptophan, this likely comes from a read error. The genes are TRBV20-1 and TRBJ2-7, with TRBD2 as a possible D gene (5 bases). The CDR3 covers 15 residues. The V end lost 0 bases, the J end lost 0 bases, and 12 bases lay between the germline ends. Germline CDR1 DFQATT, CDR2 SNEGSKA (reference sequence). This CDR3 reads CSARDGVASSYEQYY. DNA for the CDR3: TGCAGTGCTAGAGATGGAGTAGCGAGCTCCTACGAGCAGTACTAC.